This passage covers 14 T cell receptor beta chains from one sample sequenced in a study of breast tumors, draining lymph nodes, adjacent tissues. The lymph nodes were axillary draining lymph nodes from breast cancer patients. MiXCR, run by TCRdb on the multiplex PCR reads, gives a single entry per CDR3 protein. The sample consists of 180,000 or so distinct CDR3 sequences, more than 25% of them appearing once. Sequencing used axillary lymph node tissue. All receptors come from a female donor with breast cancer. Some clones in this sample may be carry-over from other donors' samples.

This clonotype was seen a handful of times. A read error may explain this, as a much larger clone is one base away. The chain has TRBV20-1 and TRBJ2-5; 9 nucleotides align to TRBD2. CDR1 is DFQATT and CDR2 is SNEGSKA in the germline V gene (reference sequence). CDR3 length: 14 residues. CDR3 bases: TGCAGTGCTAGCCCAGGACTAGCGCAAGCGACCCAGTACTTC. Translated: CSASPGLAQATQYF.

The chain couples TRBV7-2 to TRBJ2-7, with 8 positions matching TRBD1. CDR3 length: 15 amino acids. Germline lookup yields CDR1 SGHTA and CDR2 FQGNSA. Trimming cost V 1 base and J 3 bases; bases outside gene matches: 5. In DNA, the CDR3 is TGTGCCAGCAGCTTAGTGACAGGGGATCACTACGAGCAGTACTTC. This sequence encodes CASSLVTGDHYEQYF.

The genes are TRBV6-1 and TRBJ1-2; no definite D call. The CDR3 totals 14 residues. The germline CDR1 and CDR2 sequences are MNHNS and SASEGT. Trimming cost V 6 bases and J 6 bases, with 17 bases left between them. CDR3 in amino acids: CASRSRAPAHGYTF. The DNA for the CDR3 is TGTGCCAGCAGGTCCCGGGCCCCCGCCCATGGCTACACCTTC.

This clonotype was counted at least ten times. The rearrangement links TRBV15 to TRBJ1-5; D might be TRBD1 (6 bases). CDR1 and CDR2 (germline): LNHNV, YYDKDF (reference sequence). The CDR3 covers 13 residues. Trimming shortened V by 3 bases and J by 6 bases, and 9 bases separated the two germline ends. CDR3 sequence (DNA): TGTGCCACCAGCAGTACCAGGGGTCAGCCCCAGCATTTT. Translated: CATSSTRGQPQHF.

The V gene is TRBV6-1, the J gene TRBJ1-1; TRBD1 matches 9 bases. CDR3 length: 16 residues. Germline loops: CDR1 MNHNS, CDR2 SASEGT. V lost 6 bases, J lost 1 base, and 9 bases stayed unmatched. As DNA, the CDR3 is TGTGCCAGCAGGCGCCCCGAGGGACAGGGGAACACTGAAGCTTTCTTT. Its protein is CASRRPEGQGNTEAFF.

This clonotype was detected many times. The chain recombines TRBV4-2 with TRBJ2-3; TRBD2 matches at 8 bases. The CDR3 is 18 residues long. CDR1 LGHNA and CDR2 YNFKEQ come from the germline V gene. V dropped 5 bases and J dropped 3; count of bases not matched to a gene: 16. CDR3 residues: CASSRYGAQRGFTDTQYF. CDR3 DNA: TGTGCCAGCAGCAGATATGGGGCCCAGCGGGGGTTTACAGATACGCAGTATTTT.

This clonotype was recorded a few times. A read error may explain this, as a much larger clone is one base away. The CDR3 region has the DNA TGCGCCAGCAGCCCGGATGGGCTCGACGATGAGCAGTTCTTC. Its translation is CASSPDGLDDEQFF. The rearrangement uses TRBV4-1 and TRBJ2-1; D remains unclear. V was pared by 4 bases and J by 8 bases, with 15 bases between. CDR1 and CDR2 from the germline V gene are MGHRA and YSYEKL. The CDR3 length is 14 residues.

This clonotype was observed many times. The chain combines TRBV19 with TRBJ1-2; a weak D match, TRBD1 (5 bases). Trimming pared 3 bases from V and 4 bases from J, leaving 9 bases between. The germline V gene has CDR1 LNHDA and CDR2 SQIVND (reference sequence). The CDR3 runs 13 residues. For the CDR3, the DNA is TGTGCCAGTAGTATGGGGCAGCTCTATGGCTACACCTTC. Protein product: CASSMGQLYGYTF. The complete variable domain, with remaining parts taken from reference TRBV19 and TRBJ1-2, reads DGGITQSPKYLFRKEGQNVTLSCEQNLNHDAMYWYRQDPGQGLRLIYYSQIVNDFQKGDIAEGYSVSREKKESFPLTVTSAQKNPTAFYLCASSMGQLYGYTFGSGTRLTVV.

In this sample, this clonotype turned up many times. This chain connects TRBV5-8 to TRBJ2-5; perhaps TRBD1 as D (5 bases). Between the trimmed V and J ends, which lost 6 bases and 4 bases, there was a span of 19 bases. The CDR3 has 15 amino acids. Germline values: CDR1 SGHTS, CDR2 YDEGEE. The DNA for the CDR3 is TGTGCCAGCACCAAAGGGCCCAGGGAACGAGAGACCCAGTACTTC. Translated: CASTKGPRERETQYF. The entire variable domain, with the rest obtained from reference TRBV5-8 and TRBJ2-5, is as follows: EAGVTQSPTHLIKTRGQQATLRCSPISGHTSVYWYQQALGLGLQFLLWYDEGEERNRGNFPPRFSGRQFPNYSSELNVNALELEDSALYLCASTKGPRERETQYFGPGTRLLVL.

This clonotype has ten or more counts. A clone one base away is much larger, so this may be a read error. The conserved closing phenylalanine or tryptophan is absent in this CDR3, likely reflecting a read error. The chain combines TRBV20-1 with TRBJ2-5; D unresolved. This CDR3 spans 10 amino acids. Germline CDR1 is DFQATT and CDR2 is SNEGSKA (reference sequence). Trimming took 6 bases from V and 7 from J, leaving 9 bases between them. CDR3 DNA sequence: TGCAGTGCCCGAATCGGGACCCAGTACTCC. The encoded protein is CSARIGTQYS.

In its sample, this clonotype was seen many times. The V and J genes are TRBV10-1 and TRBJ1-5, with D perhaps TRBD1 (5 bases). CDR3 length: 15 amino acids. The V gene's germline CDR1 is WNHNN and CDR2 SYGVQD (reference sequence). V lost 4 bases, J lost 6 bases, and 16 bases lay in between. CDR3 sequence reads: CASSGFGRVLQPQHF. CDR3 nucleotides: TGCGCCAGCAGTGGATTCGGCAGGGTCCTTCAGCCCCAGCATTTT.

This chain joins TRBV9 and TRBJ1-3, with D possibly matching TRBD1 (5 bases). The CDR3 runs to 14 residues. V lost 4 bases to trimming and J lost 4 bases, with 12 bases between them. The V gene's germline CDR1 is SGDLS and CDR2 YYNGEE. The CDR3 sequence is CASSLYGGGNTIYF. As DNA, the CDR3 is TGTGCCAGCAGCCTATACGGGGGAGGAAACACCATATATTTT.

The J gene is TRBJ1-3, the V gene TRBV5-1, with unresolved D. Trimming removed 3 bases from V and 4 bases from J, with 8 bases in between. The germline CDR1 and CDR2 sequences are SGHRS and YFSETQ. This CDR3 is 13 amino acids long. The CDR3 here is CASSSTNGNTIYF. CDR3 nucleotide sequence: TGCGCCAGCAGCTCGACGAACGGAAACACCATATATTTT.

The chain has TRBV15 and TRBJ2-3, with 7 bases matching TRBD1. The CDR3 is made up of 14 amino acids. Germline V lookup: CDR1 LNHNV, CDR2 YYDKDF (reference sequence). V shed 1 base and J 10 bases; nucleotides not matched to a gene: 8. The CDR3 DNA sequence: TGTGCCACCAGCAGAGCGTCGAACAGGGGAGCGCAGTATTTT. Residues: CATSRASNRGAQYF.